This is a list of T cell receptor beta chains from one sample in a study of siplizumab effects on memory and regulatory T cells. Assay: immunoSEQ multiplex PCR; the TCRdb copy retains only in-frame clones and omits some. Counted here are 80,000 to 130,000 clones, approximately 92% occurring once; the ten biggest clones make up roughly 2.7%. The material sequenced was CD4+ T cells sorted from blood. The receptors were sampled from a human donor in good health. Some clones in this sample may be carry-over from other donors' samples. Both conserved end residues are part of each CDR3. Fields, in order: CDR3 protein, CDR3 DNA, clone size, V gene, D gene, J gene. The D gene is left open where the match is weak. Clone size is given for some rows only: seen once, a few or many times, or a class if the clone is expanded.

CDR3aa: CASRTPGTGGYEQYF; CDR3nt: TGCGCCAGCAGGACGCCCGGGACAGGGGGCTACGAGCAGTACTTC; abundance: NA; v_gene: TRBV10-2; d_gene: TRBD1; j_gene: TRBJ2-7
CDR3aa: CASSLGGTRGNEQFF; CDR3nt: TGCGCCAGCAGCTTGGGAGGGACTAGGGGAAATGAGCAGTTCTTC; abundance: NA; v_gene: TRBV5-1; d_gene: TRBD2; j_gene: TRBJ2-1
CDR3aa: CASSLSGKGTGELFF; CDR3nt: TGTGCTAGCAGCTTATCAGGAAAGGGCACCGGGGAGCTGTTTTTT; abundance: NA; v_gene: TRBV7-7; d_gene: NA; j_gene: TRBJ2-2
CDR3aa: CASSPHHQETQYF; CDR3nt: TGTGCCAGCAGCCCGCACCACCAAGAGACCCAGTACTTC; abundance: NA; v_gene: TRBV28; d_gene: NA; j_gene: TRBJ2-5
CDR3aa: CASRNSRSTTYEQYF; CDR3nt: TGTGCCAGCAGAAACAGCCGATCAACAACCTACGAGCAGTACTTC; abundance: NA; v_gene: TRBV6-5; d_gene: NA; j_gene: TRBJ2-7
CDR3aa: CASSRSAGLYGYTF; CDR3nt: TGCGCCAGCAGCCGGTCGGCAGGCTTATATGGCTACACCTTC; abundance: NA; v_gene: TRBV4-1; d_gene: NA; j_gene: TRBJ1-2
CDR3aa: CATRSLAKNIQYF; CDR3nt: TGTGCCACCCGATCTCTAGCCAAAAACATTCAGTACTTC; abundance: NA; v_gene: TRBV28; d_gene: NA; j_gene: TRBJ2-4
CDR3aa: CASSTTGTSGFDEQFF; CDR3nt: TGTGCCAGCAGCACAACCGGGACTAGCGGGTTCGATGAGCAGTTCTTC; abundance: NA; v_gene: TRBV7-3; d_gene: TRBD2; j_gene: TRBJ2-1
CDR3aa: CASSVEVNLNTEAFF; CDR3nt: TGTGCCAGCAGCGTAGAGGTTAACCTGAACACTGAAGCTTTCTTT; abundance: NA; v_gene: TRBV9; d_gene: NA; j_gene: TRBJ1-1
CDR3aa: CASSSSSSATQETQYF; CDR3nt: TGTGCCAGCAGCTCGAGCTCTAGCGCCACCCAAGAGACCCAGTACTTC; abundance: NA; v_gene: TRBV5-4; d_gene: NA; j_gene: TRBJ2-5
CDR3aa: CASSLDREGGYTF; CDR3nt: TGTGCCAGCAGCCTTGACAGGGAGGGCGGCTACACCTTC; abundance: NA; v_gene: TRBV7-3; d_gene: TRBD1; j_gene: TRBJ1-2
CDR3aa: CASSQDSQETQYF; CDR3nt: TGTGCCAGCAGCCAGGACTCCCAAGAGACCCAGTACTTC; abundance: once; v_gene: TRBV2; d_gene: NA; j_gene: TRBJ2-5
CDR3aa: CASSYRSVQYGYGYTF; CDR3nt: TGTGCCAGCAGTTATAGAAGTGTACAGTATGGATATGGCTACACCTTC; abundance: NA; v_gene: TRBV7-2; d_gene: NA; j_gene: TRBJ1-2
CDR3aa: CASSPTGLRRETQYF; CDR3nt: TGTGCCAGCAGCCCGACAGGCCTCAGGCGGGAGACCCAGTACTTC; abundance: once; v_gene: TRBV5-6; d_gene: NA; j_gene: TRBJ2-5
CDR3aa: CATSPGGEVETQYF; CDR3nt: TGTGCCACCTCTCCCGGAGGGGAGGTAGAGACCCAGTACTTC; abundance: NA; v_gene: TRBV15; d_gene: NA; j_gene: TRBJ2-5
CDR3aa: CASSFSGQGSYEQYF; CDR3nt: TGTGCCAGCAGCTTCTCGGGACAGGGGTCCTACGAGCAGTACTTC; abundance: NA; v_gene: TRBV7-9; d_gene: TRBD1; j_gene: TRBJ2-7
CDR3aa: CASSDVGTGPTDTQYF; CDR3nt: TGTGCCAGCAGTGATGTCGGGACAGGGCCCACAGATACGCAGTATTTT; abundance: NA; v_gene: TRBV2; d_gene: TRBD1; j_gene: TRBJ2-3
CDR3aa: CAISPYEGADTQYF; CDR3nt: TGTGCCATCAGCCCCTACGAGGGGGCAGATACGCAGTATTTT; abundance: NA; v_gene: TRBV10-3; d_gene: NA; j_gene: TRBJ2-3
CDR3aa: CASRLQGAQTTEAFF; CDR3nt: TGTGCCAGCAGGTTACAGGGGGCGCAGACCACTGAAGCTTTCTTT; abundance: NA; v_gene: TRBV13; d_gene: TRBD1; j_gene: TRBJ1-1
CDR3aa: CASSPEGNTIYF; CDR3nt: TGCGCCAGCAGCCCCGAGGGTAACACCATATATTTT; abundance: NA; v_gene: TRBV5-1; d_gene: NA; j_gene: TRBJ1-3
CDR3aa: CASRLVTSPNEQFF; CDR3nt: TGTGCCAGCCGACTCGTAACTAGCCCCAATGAGCAGTTCTTC; abundance: NA; v_gene: TRBV5-6; d_gene: NA; j_gene: TRBJ2-1
CDR3aa: CASSKGRDTSYEQYF; CDR3nt: TGTGCCAGCAGTAAAGGACGCGACACCTCCTACGAGCAGTACTTC; abundance: NA; v_gene: TRBV7-8; d_gene: NA; j_gene: TRBJ2-7
CDR3aa: CASTLTSGNTGELFF; CDR3nt: TGCGCCAGCACCCTGACTAGCGGGAACACCGGGGAGCTGTTTTTT; abundance: NA; v_gene: TRBV5-1; d_gene: TRBD2; j_gene: TRBJ2-2
CDR3aa: CASNWGDEKLFF; CDR3nt: TGTGCCAGTAACTGGGGCGATGAAAAACTGTTTTTT; abundance: NA; v_gene: TRBV19; d_gene: NA; j_gene: TRBJ1-4
CDR3aa: CASSNEGGSSSGNTIYF; CDR3nt: TGCGCCAGCAGCAATGAAGGAGGGTCGAGCTCTGGAAACACCATATATTTT; abundance: NA; v_gene: TRBV5-1; d_gene: NA; j_gene: TRBJ1-3
CDR3aa: CASSMLLAGGSETQYF; CDR3nt: TGTGCCAGTAGTATGCTACTAGCGGGAGGAAGCGAGACCCAGTACTTC; abundance: NA; v_gene: TRBV19; d_gene: TRBD2; j_gene: TRBJ2-5
CDR3aa: CASSRGGNNQPQHF; CDR3nt: TGTGCCAGCAGCCGGGGAGGGAACAATCAGCCCCAGCATTTT; abundance: once; v_gene: TRBV6-1; d_gene: NA; j_gene: TRBJ1-5
CDR3aa: CASSPSQVYNEQFF; CDR3nt: TGTGCCAGCAGCCCGTCACAGGTCTACAATGAGCAGTTCTTC; abundance: NA; v_gene: TRBV11-3; d_gene: NA; j_gene: TRBJ2-1
CDR3aa: CATPRRGHGYTF; CDR3nt: TGTGCCACCCCTCGCAGGGGGCATGGCTACACCTTC; abundance: NA; v_gene: TRBV21-1; d_gene: NA; j_gene: TRBJ1-2
CDR3aa: CASSLDRVGGYTF; CDR3nt: TGTGCCAGCAGCCTGGACAGGGTGGGGGGCTACACCTTC; abundance: NA; v_gene: TRBV7-3; d_gene: TRBD1; j_gene: TRBJ1-2
CDR3aa: CASSVGDEQFF; CDR3nt: TGTGCCAGCAGCGTAGGCGATGAGCAGTTCTTC; abundance: NA; v_gene: TRBV9; d_gene: NA; j_gene: TRBJ2-1
CDR3aa: CASSLAPDSYEQYF; CDR3nt: TGTGCCAGCAGCTTAGCCCCGGACTCCTACGAGCAGTACTTC; abundance: NA; v_gene: TRBV11-2; d_gene: NA; j_gene: TRBJ2-7
CDR3aa: CASSVPPGELFF; CDR3nt: TGTGCCAGCAGCGTCCCTCCCGGGGAGCTGTTTTTT; abundance: NA; v_gene: TRBV9; d_gene: NA; j_gene: TRBJ2-2
CDR3aa: CASSYEGTTNEKLFF; CDR3nt: TGTGCCAGCAGTTATGAGGGGACAACTAATGAAAAACTGTTTTTT; abundance: once; v_gene: TRBV6-5; d_gene: NA; j_gene: TRBJ1-4
CDR3aa: CASGLGIVGAYEKLFF; CDR3nt: TGTGCTAGTGGTTTGGGTATTGTGGGGGCTTATGAAAAACTGTTTTTT; abundance: NA; v_gene: TRBV12-5; d_gene: NA; j_gene: TRBJ1-4
CDR3aa: CASSDSGTSGTYEQYF; CDR3nt: TGTGCCAGCAGTGATTCCGGGACTAGCGGGACATACGAGCAGTACTTC; abundance: NA; v_gene: TRBV6-1; d_gene: TRBD2; j_gene: TRBJ2-7
CDR3aa: CASARDSGANVLTF; CDR3nt: TGCGCCAGCGCCAGGGACTCTGGGGCCAACGTCCTGACTTTC; abundance: few; v_gene: TRBV5-1; d_gene: NA; j_gene: TRBJ2-6
CDR3aa: CASSSQVSGANVLTF; CDR3nt: TGTGCCAGTAGTTCTCAGGTCTCTGGGGCCAACGTCCTGACTTTC; abundance: NA; v_gene: TRBV19; d_gene: NA; j_gene: TRBJ2-6
CDR3aa: CASSQTVNNEKLFF; CDR3nt: TGCGCCAGCAGTCAGACAGTGAATAATGAAAAACTGTTTTTT; abundance: NA; v_gene: TRBV4-1; d_gene: NA; j_gene: TRBJ1-4
CDR3aa: CASRVAGGSAYEQYF; CDR3nt: TGCGCCAGCAGGGTAGCGGGAGGAAGTGCCTACGAGCAGTACTTC; abundance: NA; v_gene: TRBV5-1; d_gene: TRBD2; j_gene: TRBJ2-7
CDR3aa: CASSISGEGQPQHF; CDR3nt: TGTGCCAGTAGTATATCAGGGGAGGGGCAGCCCCAGCATTTT; abundance: NA; v_gene: TRBV19; d_gene: NA; j_gene: TRBJ1-5
CDR3aa: CAIREVTGGSYEQYF; CDR3nt: TGTGCCATCAGGGAAGTCACAGGGGGCTCGTACGAGCAGTACTTC; abundance: NA; v_gene: TRBV10-3; d_gene: TRBD1; j_gene: TRBJ2-7
CDR3aa: CASKTGSGTSSYNEQFF; CDR3nt: TGCGCCAGCAAGACCGGTAGTGGGACGAGCTCCTACAATGAGCAGTTCTTC; abundance: NA; v_gene: TRBV5-1; d_gene: NA; j_gene: TRBJ2-1
CDR3aa: CASSLGSLARETQYF; CDR3nt: TGTGCCAGCAGCTTAGGATCTCTAGCTAGGGAGACCCAGTACTTC; abundance: NA; v_gene: TRBV13; d_gene: NA; j_gene: TRBJ2-5
CDR3aa: CAWSPQANTEAFF; CDR3nt: TGTGCCTGGAGTCCACAGGCGAACACTGAAGCTTTCTTT; abundance: NA; v_gene: TRBV30; d_gene: NA; j_gene: TRBJ1-1
CDR3aa: CASSYPGGQETQYF; CDR3nt: TGCGCCAGCAGCTACCCAGGGGGTCAAGAGACCCAGTACTTC; abundance: NA; v_gene: TRBV5-1; d_gene: TRBD1; j_gene: TRBJ2-5
CDR3aa: CASREDRAKLFF; CDR3nt: TGCGCCAGCAGAGAAGACAGGGCAAAACTGTTTTTT; abundance: NA; v_gene: TRBV10-2; d_gene: TRBD1; j_gene: TRBJ1-4
CDR3aa: CASSPLVGTAGYNEQFF; CDR3nt: TGTGCCAGCAGCCCACTAGTAGGGACAGCGGGATACAATGAGCAGTTCTTC; abundance: NA; v_gene: TRBV7-6; d_gene: NA; j_gene: TRBJ2-1
CDR3aa: CASSPTGGTYNSPLHF; CDR3nt: TGTGCCAGCAGCCCGACGGGGGGAACCTATAATTCACCCCTCCACTTT; abundance: NA; v_gene: TRBV2; d_gene: NA; j_gene: TRBJ1-6
CDR3aa: CASSYTDRVTEAFF; CDR3nt: TGTGCCAGCAGTTACACTGACAGGGTCACTGAAGCTTTCTTT; abundance: once; v_gene: TRBV6-5; d_gene: TRBD1; j_gene: TRBJ1-1
CDR3aa: CAWSNHLYTRERGTDTQYF; CDR3nt: TGTGCCTGGAGCAATCACCTTTACACTCGGGAGAGAGGCACAGATACGCAGTATTTT; abundance: once; v_gene: TRBV30; d_gene: NA; j_gene: TRBJ2-3
CDR3aa: CASSSEGTQYF; CDR3nt: TGTGCCAGCAGCTCCGAGGGGACCCAGTACTTC; abundance: NA; v_gene: TRBV5-6; d_gene: NA; j_gene: TRBJ2-5
CDR3aa: CASSSGQPLENIQYF; CDR3nt: TGCGCCAGCAGCTCGGGACAGCCCCTAGAAAACATTCAGTACTTC; abundance: few; v_gene: TRBV4-1; d_gene: TRBD1; j_gene: TRBJ2-4
CDR3aa: CASSSLTDTQYF; CDR3nt: TGTGCCAGCAGCTCCCTCACAGATACGCAGTATTTT; abundance: NA; v_gene: TRBV7-8; d_gene: NA; j_gene: TRBJ2-3
CDR3aa: CASSEFGTIGGWGDTQYF; CDR3nt: TGTGCCAGCAGTGAATTTGGGACTATTGGCGGATGGGGAGATACGCAGTATTTT; abundance: NA; v_gene: TRBV6-1; d_gene: TRBD2; j_gene: TRBJ2-3
CDR3aa: CASSFSYGSGRGLAGGTQYF; CDR3nt: TGTGCCAGCAGTTTCTCTTACGGGTCGGGGAGGGGACTAGCGGGAGGTACGCAGTATTTT; abundance: NA; v_gene: TRBV28; d_gene: TRBD2; j_gene: TRBJ2-3
CDR3aa: CASSSTPGLGVGEQFF; CDR3nt: TGTGCCAGCAGCTCTACCCCGGGACTAGGGGTTGGTGAGCAGTTCTTC; abundance: NA; v_gene: TRBV7-3; d_gene: TRBD2; j_gene: TRBJ2-1